This TCR beta chain is drawn from a study of shared clonotypes between healthy human individuals. This clone was picked up one time. Its antigen is currently unknown. Study-level findings and limits: A generally larger estimated richness was seen in naive subsets than in memory subsets.

Germline values: CDR1 SQVTM, CDR2 ANQGSEA. The V segment lost 4 bases and the J segment 7 bases; nucleotides outside the gene matches: 18. The CDR3 is 16 amino acids. Several immunoSEQ 96-well plates shared each subset's DNA, each plate a replicate. Using immunoSEQ multiplex PCR, the repertoire was profiled, and TCRdb retains in-frame clones only, with some absent. Counted here are approximately 340,000 clones, over 70% occurring once; the ten biggest clones make up more than 9%. This receptor was identified in a man aged 25-45 years in good health. Sequenced: memory CD4+ T cells sorted from blood. Subset noted: CD45RA-negative fraction. This sequence joins TRBV29-1 and TRBJ2-5; 7 bases agree with TRBD2. The DNA of the CDR3 is TGCAGCGTTGTCTATCCCCTATCCGGGGGGTCGGGGACCCAGTACTTC. This gives the protein CSVVYPLSGGSGTQYF.